The 29 T cell receptor beta chains reported below all come from one sample, sequenced in a study of response to subunit inactivated influenza vaccine. TCRdb ran MiXCR on the RT-PCR reads and lists one entry per CDR3 protein. The data contain hundreds of thousands of distinct CDR3 sequences, less than 20% of them singletons. This sample comprised PBMCs from blood, obtained about 5 days after vaccination. These receptors all stem from a man aged 45-65 years who received an inactivated influenza vaccine.

This clonotype was counted a few times. The gene calls are TRBV12-3 or TRBV12-4 and TRBJ2-1; unclear D gene. V lost 9 bases, J lost 10 bases, and 25 bases lay in between. The CDR3 consists of 15 residues. For the CDR3, the DNA is TGTGCCAGTCAAGAGGCCAGCATCCCTGAGAACGAGCAGTTCTTC. It codes for CASQEASIPENEQFF.

The table lists this clonotype with a few counts. The chain combines TRBV27 with TRBJ2-2; 7 bases are shared with TRBD1. V dropped 2 bases and J dropped 4; count of bases not matched to a gene: 4. There are 15 residues in the CDR3. Germline loops: CDR1 MNHEY, CDR2 SMNVEV (reference sequence). DNA for the CDR3: TGTGCCAGCAGTTTAGTACAGGGGCCCACCGGGGAGCTGTTTTTT. As protein: CASSLVQGPTGELFF.

This clonotype was observed a few times. This sequence joins TRBV12-3 or TRBV12-4 and TRBJ2-1, with TRBD2 identical over 8 bases. The V segment lost 7 bases and the J segment 8 bases; nucleotides outside the gene matches: 10. This CDR3 has 14 amino acids. CDR3 loop: CASTRGSGNHEQFF. The CDR3 DNA reads TGTGCCAGCACCAGGGGTAGCGGGAATCATGAGCAGTTCTTC.

In this sample, this clonotype turned up many times. J is TRBJ2-5 and V is TRBV28; no firm D call. Trimming took off 5 bases at V and 1 base at J, with 8 bases between the two ends. The CDR3 spans 13 residues. CDR1 is MDHEN, CDR2 SYDVKM, per germline. The CDR3 loop is CASSGASQETQYF. The CDR3 nucleotides read TGTGCCAGCAGTGGTGCGTCCCAAGAGACCCAGTACTTC.

This clonotype was detected many times. CDR3 sequence reads: CASSYSPKTADTQYF. CDR3 DNA sequence: TGTGCCAGCAGTTACTCCCCAAAGACTGCGGATACGCAGTATTTT. This chain uses TRBV6-5 with TRBJ2-3, with D hard to call. Germline CDR1 MNHEY, CDR2 SVGAGI. The CDR3 extends over 15 amino acids. Trimming took 0 bases from V and 6 from J, leaving 13 bases between them.

The J gene is TRBJ2-5, the V gene TRBV7-2; 7 positions match TRBD1. The ends lost 3 bases at V and 7 bases at J; junction bases unmatched: 5. There are 13 residues in the CDR3. Germline loops: CDR1 SGHTA, CDR2 FQGNSA. The CDR3 sequence: CASSFRSGGTQYF. CDR3 DNA: TGTGCCAGCAGCTTTAGGTCAGGGGGGACCCAGTACTTC.

This chain links TRBV28 with TRBJ1-5; perhaps TRBD1 as D (5 bases). The V end lost 8 bases, the J end lost 5 bases, and 16 bases lay between the germline ends. Germline lookup yields CDR1 MDHEN and CDR2 SYDVKM. The CDR3 extends over 14 amino acids. For the CDR3, the DNA is TGTGCCAGCCATGCCGTTGACAGCTATCAGCCCCAGCATTTT. This sequence encodes CASHAVDSYQPQHF.

This clonotype was observed many times. The chain employs TRBV6-1 and TRBJ2-2; 13 bases are shared with TRBD2. J gave up 2 bases and V 7 bases, and 4 bases lay outside the gene matches. Germline CDR1 MNHNS, CDR2 SASEGT. The length of the CDR3 is 16 residues. CDR3 bases: TGTGCCAGCAAGGGGACTAGCGGGAAAAACACCGGGGAGCTGTTTTTT. This translates into CASKGTSGKNTGELFF.

This clonotype showed up just a few times. The chain carries TRBV12-3 or TRBV12-4 and TRBJ2-1; TRBD2 matches at 11 bases. This CDR3 is 14 amino acids long. The J segment lost 12 bases and the V segment lost 5 bases, leaving 9 bases of the junction unmatched. The CDR3 is CASSPTSGRGGQFF. The CDR3 DNA follows: TGTGCCAGCAGTCCAACTAGCGGGAGAGGCGGGCAGTTCTTC.

The rearrangement links TRBV7-9 to TRBJ2-7, with D perhaps matching TRBD1 (7 bases). V lost 6 bases and J lost 2, with 23 bases in between. Germline V gene data show CDR1 as SEHNR and CDR2 as FQNEAQ (reference sequence). The length of the CDR3 is 17 residues. Here the CDR3 DNA reads TGTGCCAGCAGTCCCACGGTAGGGGGGACAGCCCCCTACGAGCAGTACTTC. Amino acid sequence: CASSPTVGGTAPYEQYF.

The V call is TRBV10-3, the J call TRBJ1-1; 9 bases fit TRBD1. V was clipped by 7 bases and J by 4 bases; unmatched bases: 10. Germline V gene sequence: CDR1 ENHRY, CDR2 SYGVKD. The CDR3 is 15 residues long. CDR3 nucleotide sequence: TGTGCCATCACCCCACAGGGGGCCGGGCGCACTGAAGCTTTCTTT. Protein: CAITPQGAGRTEAFF.

This chain links TRBV20-1 with TRBJ2-3; TRBD2 agrees at 10 bases. The V gene's germline CDR1 is DFQATT and CDR2 SNEGSKA (reference sequence). The CDR3 sequence is 15 residues long. V was pared by 7 bases and J by 2 bases, with 9 bases of the junction left unmatched. CDR3 amino acids: CSGSGLAGVTDTQYF. The CDR3, as DNA: TGCAGTGGATCCGGTCTAGCGGGAGTCACAGATACGCAGTATTTT.

This clonotype appeared a few times. The chain recombines TRBV25-1 with TRBJ1-4; 10 bases are shared with TRBD1. Germline-derived CDR1 and CDR2 are MGHDK and SYGVNS. With V trimmed by 1 base and J by 5 bases, 4 bases remained unmatched. This CDR3 spans 16 amino acids. The CDR3 is CASSEFLGQGNEKLFF. CDR3 DNA: TGTGCCAGCAGTGAATTTTTGGGACAGGGGAATGAAAAACTGTTTTTT.

J is TRBJ2-2 and V is TRBV4-3, with D possibly being TRBD1 (5 bases). Germline V CDR1 and CDR2: LGHNA, YSLEER. Trimming took 5 bases from V and 4 from J, leaving 8 bases between them. This CDR3 is 13 amino acids long. CDR3 sequence (DNA): TGCGCCAGCAGCATAGGGGTCACCGGGGAGCTGTTTTTT. This encodes CASSIGVTGELFF.

This clonotype was counted ten times or more. The CDR3 spells CASSIAVKRLDGETQYF. In DNA form, the CDR3 reads TGTGCCAGCAGCATAGCCGTCAAAAGATTAGATGGTGAGACCCAGTACTTC. The chain uses TRBV28 and TRBJ2-5; D remains ambiguous. Trimming stripped 6 bases from V and 5 bases from J, with 25 bases between. This CDR3 has 17 amino acids. CDR1 is MDHEN, CDR2 SYDVKM, per germline.

This clonotype came up a few times. The chain uses TRBV20-1 and TRBJ2-7; 7 bases map to TRBD1. From germline, CDR1 is DFQATT and CDR2 SNEGSKA (reference sequence). The CDR3 is 15 residues long. V dropped 6 bases and J dropped 2; count of bases not matched to a gene: 13. The CDR3 sequence is CSASGQRGHTYEQYF. In nucleotides, the CDR3 is TGCAGTGCGTCGGGACAGAGGGGACACACCTACGAGCAGTACTTC.

This sequence joins TRBV7-2 and TRBJ2-3; the match to TRBD1 covers 9 bases. This CDR3 is 16 amino acids long. Losses at the gene ends were 5 bases for V and 3 bases for J; bases not matched to a gene: 9. CDR1 is SGHTA, CDR2 FQGNSA, per germline. The CDR3 coding sequence is TGTGCCAGCAGCCCAGGGACAGGGAGGGGGACAGATACGCAGTATTTT. This sequence encodes CASSPGTGRGTDTQYF.

The V and J genes are TRBV6-2 or TRBV6-3 and TRBJ1-5; 8 nucleotides line up with TRBD1. The V gene's germline CDR1 is MNHEY and CDR2 SVGEGT. This CDR3 has 13 amino acids. The V and J ends lost 8 bases and 5 bases, in that order; junction bases with no gene match: 5. CDR3 bases: TGTGCCAGCTTACAGGGGGGCGATCAGCCCCAGCATTTT. Amino acid sequence: CASLQGGDQPQHF.

The chain uses TRBV9 and TRBJ1-1; D unclear. The V end lost 0 bases, the J end lost 4 bases, and 4 bases lay between the germline ends. The CDR3 consists of 12 residues. Germline V lookup: CDR1 SGDLS, CDR2 YYNGEE. The CDR3 coding sequence is TGTGCCAGCAGCGTAGTGAGCACTGAAGCTTTCTTT. Translating it yields CASSVVSTEAFF.

There are many counts of this clonotype. In nucleotides, the CDR3 is TGCGCCAGCAGCTTCTACAGGTACAATGAGCAGTTCTTC. Its translation is CASSFYRYNEQFF. The chain joins TRBV5-1 to TRBJ2-1; D possibly corresponds to TRBD1 (5 bases). CDR1 and CDR2 (germline): SGHRS, YFSETQ. This CDR3 region has 13 residues. Trimming removed 2 bases from V and 4 bases from J, with 7 bases in between.

V usage is TRBV20-1 and J usage is TRBJ2-1, with TRBD2 matching over 7 bases. This CDR3 is 14 amino acids long. With V trimmed by 3 bases and J by 9 bases, 11 bases remained unmatched. The germline V gene has CDR1 DFQATT and CDR2 SNEGSKA (reference sequence). The CDR3 here is CSARRGGGSSEQFF. CDR3 sequence (DNA): TGCAGTGCTAGGAGGGGCGGGGGATCGAGTGAGCAGTTCTTC.

This clonotype has at least ten counts. V gene TRBV4-2 combines with J gene TRBJ1-2; TRBD1 matches at 7 bases. This CDR3 region has 14 residues. Germline V gene sequence: CDR1 LGHNA, CDR2 YNFKEQ. Losses at the gene ends were 3 bases for V and 3 bases for J; bases not matched to a gene: 4. CDR3 region: CASSHTGTDYGYTF. The CDR3 nucleotides are TGTGCCAGCAGCCATACGGGGACAGACTATGGCTACACCTTC.

This clonotype was counted only a few times. The chain uses TRBV20-1 and TRBJ1-2; 7 nucleotides line up with TRBD1. J was trimmed by 3 bases and V by 3 bases; bases with no gene match: 7. Germline V lookup: CDR1 DFQATT, CDR2 SNEGSKA (reference sequence). The CDR3 is 14 residues long. CDR3 region: CSARIRDRHYGYTF. As DNA, the CDR3 is TGCAGTGCTAGGATCCGGGACAGACACTATGGCTACACCTTC.

This clonotype came up a few times. The rearrangement uses TRBV3-1 and TRBJ2-7; weak D call: TRBD1 (6 bases). This CDR3 has 15 amino acids. The V end was cut by 0 bases, the J end by 0 bases, with 9 bases between. The germline V gene encodes CDR1 LGHDT and CDR2 YNNKEL (reference sequence). DNA for the CDR3: TGTGCCAGCAGCCAAGATCAGGGGTTCTCCTACGAGCAGTACTTC. Translating it yields CASSQDQGFSYEQYF.

This clonotype was seen a few times. This chain joins TRBV20-1 and TRBJ2-1; the D gene is possibly TRBD2 (6 bases). The CDR3 length is 16 residues. Trimming took 3 bases from V and 1 from J, leaving 16 bases between them. Germline loops: CDR1 DFQATT, CDR2 SNEGSKA (reference sequence). The CDR3 nucleotides are TGCAGTGCTAGCCGCCCAGCGGGCGGGTCCTACAATGAGCAGTTCTTC. Protein sequence: CSASRPAGGSYNEQFF.

V gene TRBV4-3 combines with J gene TRBJ2-1; 7 bases are a match to TRBD1. Looked up from germline, CDR1 is LGHNA and CDR2 is YSLEER. J gave up 6 bases and V 4 bases, and 6 bases lay outside the gene matches. The CDR3 loop spans 14 amino acids. The CDR3 here is CASSRHDRANEQFF. As DNA, the CDR3 is TGCGCCAGCAGCCGACACGACAGGGCCAATGAGCAGTTCTTC.

This chain uses TRBV20-1 with TRBJ2-1, with 15 positions matching TRBD2. The V gene end was trimmed by 6 bases and the J gene end by 7 bases; junction bases not matched to a gene: 7. This CDR3 is built from 15 residues. Germline lookup yields CDR1 DFQATT and CDR2 SNEGSKA (reference sequence). CDR3 bases: TGCAGTGCCCCAGGACTAGCGGGAGGGAGGAATGAGCAGTTCTTC. This translates into CSAPGLAGGRNEQFF.

J is TRBJ2-5 and V is TRBV5-6, with 13 positions matching TRBD2. Trimming cost V 1 base and J 4 bases; bases outside gene matches: 7. This CDR3 has 17 residues. CDR1 is SGHDT, CDR2 YYEEEE, per germline. Written as DNA, the CDR3 is TGTGCCAGCAGCTTGCCCGGACTAGCGGGAGATTCAGAGACCCAGTACTTC. Protein: CASSLPGLAGDSETQYF.

Only a few counts were recorded for this clonotype. The chain employs TRBV12-3 or TRBV12-4 and TRBJ2-3; D unresolved. V lost 5 bases to trimming and J lost 8 bases, with 11 bases between them. The CDR3 is 12 amino acids. The CDR3 nucleotides are TGTGCCAGCAGTCCGCGACTGATTACGCAGTATTTT. Protein sequence: CASSPRLITQYF.